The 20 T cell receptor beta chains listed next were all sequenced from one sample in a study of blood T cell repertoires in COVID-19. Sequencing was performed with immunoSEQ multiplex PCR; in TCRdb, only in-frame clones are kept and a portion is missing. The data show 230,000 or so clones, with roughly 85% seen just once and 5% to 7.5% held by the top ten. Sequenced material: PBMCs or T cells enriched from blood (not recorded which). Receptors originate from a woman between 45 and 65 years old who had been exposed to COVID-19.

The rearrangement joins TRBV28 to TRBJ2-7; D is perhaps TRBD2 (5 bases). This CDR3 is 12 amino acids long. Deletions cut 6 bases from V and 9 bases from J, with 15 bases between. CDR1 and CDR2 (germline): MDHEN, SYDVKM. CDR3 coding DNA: TGTGCCAGCAGCCAAGCGGTTCGGGGGCAGTACTTC. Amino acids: CASSQAVRGQYF.

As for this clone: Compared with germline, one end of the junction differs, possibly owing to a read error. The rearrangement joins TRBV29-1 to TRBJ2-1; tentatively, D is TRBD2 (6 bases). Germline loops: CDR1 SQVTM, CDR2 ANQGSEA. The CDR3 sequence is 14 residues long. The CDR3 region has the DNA TGCAGCGTTGAAGATGGGGGGTTGGTCGGGACCTCTGTCTTC. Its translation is CSVEDGGLVGTSVF.

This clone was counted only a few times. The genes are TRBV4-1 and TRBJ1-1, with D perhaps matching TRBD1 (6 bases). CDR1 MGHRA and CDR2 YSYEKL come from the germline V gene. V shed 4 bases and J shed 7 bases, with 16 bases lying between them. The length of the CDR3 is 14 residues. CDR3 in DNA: TGCGCCAGCAGCCGCCCCCTAGGGGGGGATGAAGCTTTCTTT. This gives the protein CASSRPLGGDEAFF.

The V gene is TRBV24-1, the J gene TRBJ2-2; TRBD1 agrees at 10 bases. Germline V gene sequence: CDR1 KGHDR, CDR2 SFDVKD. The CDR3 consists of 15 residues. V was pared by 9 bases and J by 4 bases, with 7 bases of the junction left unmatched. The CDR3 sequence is CATARQGAGTGELFF. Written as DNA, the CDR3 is TGTGCCACCGCCAGACAGGGGGCCGGCACCGGGGAGCTGTTTTTT.

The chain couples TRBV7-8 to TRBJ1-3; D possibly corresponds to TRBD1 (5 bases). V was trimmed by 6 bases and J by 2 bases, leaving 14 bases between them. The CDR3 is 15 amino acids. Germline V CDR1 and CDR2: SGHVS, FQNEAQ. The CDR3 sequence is CASSEEGNTGNTIYF. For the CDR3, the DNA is TGTGCCAGCAGTGAGGAGGGGAATACTGGAAACACCATATATTTT. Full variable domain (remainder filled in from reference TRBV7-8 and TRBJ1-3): GAGVSQSPRYKVAKRGQDVALRCDPISGHVSLFWYQQALGQGPEFLTYFQNEAQLDKSGLPSDRFFAERPEGSVSTLKIQRTQQEDSAVYLCASSEEGNTGNTIYFGEGSWLTVV.

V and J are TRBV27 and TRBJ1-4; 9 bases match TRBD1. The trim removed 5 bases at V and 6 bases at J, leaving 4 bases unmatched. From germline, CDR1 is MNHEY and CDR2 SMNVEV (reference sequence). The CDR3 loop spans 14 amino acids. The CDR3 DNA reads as TGTGCCAGCAGTCCTTACAGGGGGCATGAAAAACTGTTTTTT. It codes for CASSPYRGHEKLFF.

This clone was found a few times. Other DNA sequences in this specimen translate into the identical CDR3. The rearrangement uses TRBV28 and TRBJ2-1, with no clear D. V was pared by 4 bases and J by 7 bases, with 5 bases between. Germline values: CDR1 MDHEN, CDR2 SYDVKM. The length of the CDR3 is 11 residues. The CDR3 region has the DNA TGTGCCAGCAGTTCCTTTAATGAGCAGTTCTTC. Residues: CASSSFNEQFF.

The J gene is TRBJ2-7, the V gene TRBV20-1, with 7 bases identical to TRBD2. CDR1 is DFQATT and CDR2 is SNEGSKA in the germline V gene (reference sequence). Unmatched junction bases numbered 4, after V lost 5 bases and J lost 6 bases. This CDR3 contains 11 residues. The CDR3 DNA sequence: TGCAGTGCTGGGGACTATGGCGAGCAGTACTTC. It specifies CSAGDYGEQYF.

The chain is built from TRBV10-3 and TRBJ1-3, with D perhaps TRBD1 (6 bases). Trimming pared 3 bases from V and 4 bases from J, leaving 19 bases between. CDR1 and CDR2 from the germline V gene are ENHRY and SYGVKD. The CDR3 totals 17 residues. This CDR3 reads CAISDRDKALLGNTIYF. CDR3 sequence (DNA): TGTGCCATCAGTGATAGGGACAAGGCCCTCCTAGGAAACACCATATATTTT.

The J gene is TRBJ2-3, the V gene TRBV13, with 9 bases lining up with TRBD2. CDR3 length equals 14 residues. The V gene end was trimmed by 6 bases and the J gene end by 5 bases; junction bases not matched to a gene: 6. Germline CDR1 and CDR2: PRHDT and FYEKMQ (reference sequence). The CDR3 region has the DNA TGTGCCAGCAGGCGCGGGGGGGAAAAAGATACGCAGTATTTT. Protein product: CASRRGGEKDTQYF.

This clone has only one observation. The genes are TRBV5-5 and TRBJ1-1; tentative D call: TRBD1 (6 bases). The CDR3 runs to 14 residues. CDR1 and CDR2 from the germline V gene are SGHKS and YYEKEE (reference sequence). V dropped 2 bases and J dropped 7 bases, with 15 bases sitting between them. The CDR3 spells CASSFRDTLSEAFF. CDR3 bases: TGTGCCAGCAGCTTTAGGGACACCTTGAGTGAAGCTTTCTTT.

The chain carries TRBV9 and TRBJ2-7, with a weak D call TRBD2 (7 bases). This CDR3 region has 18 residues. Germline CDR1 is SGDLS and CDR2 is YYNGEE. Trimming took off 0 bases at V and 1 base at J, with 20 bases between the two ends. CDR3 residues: CASSVGPSGGGDSYEQYF. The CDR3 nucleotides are TGTGCCAGCAGCGTAGGACCTTCGGGGGGCGGGGATTCCTACGAGCAGTACTTC.

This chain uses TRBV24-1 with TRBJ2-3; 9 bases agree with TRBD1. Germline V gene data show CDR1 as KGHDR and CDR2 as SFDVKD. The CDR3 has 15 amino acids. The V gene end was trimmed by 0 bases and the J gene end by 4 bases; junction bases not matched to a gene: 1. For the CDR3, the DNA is TGTGCCACCAGTGATTTGCGACAGGGGGCAGATACGCAGTATTTT. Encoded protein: CATSDLRQGADTQYF.

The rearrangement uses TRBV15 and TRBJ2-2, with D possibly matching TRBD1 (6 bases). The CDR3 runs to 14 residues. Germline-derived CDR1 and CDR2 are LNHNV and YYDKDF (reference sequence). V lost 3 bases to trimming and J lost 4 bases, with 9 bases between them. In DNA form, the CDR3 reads TGTGCCACCAGCAGGGGACAATTCACCGGGGAGCTGTTTTTT. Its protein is CATSRGQFTGELFF.

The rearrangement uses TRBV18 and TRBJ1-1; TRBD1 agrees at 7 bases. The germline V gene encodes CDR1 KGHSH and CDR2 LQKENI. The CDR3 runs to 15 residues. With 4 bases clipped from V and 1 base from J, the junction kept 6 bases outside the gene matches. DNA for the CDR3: TGTGCCAGCTCACTCCGACAGGGTTCGAACACTGAAGCTTTCTTT. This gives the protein CASSLRQGSNTEAFF. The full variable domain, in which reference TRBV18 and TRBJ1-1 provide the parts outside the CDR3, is NAGVMQNPRHLVRRRGQEARLRCSPMKGHSHVYWYRQLPEEGLKFMVYLQKENIIDESGMPKERFSAEFPKEGPSILRIQQVVRGDSAAYFCASSLRQGSNTEAFFGQGTRLTVV.

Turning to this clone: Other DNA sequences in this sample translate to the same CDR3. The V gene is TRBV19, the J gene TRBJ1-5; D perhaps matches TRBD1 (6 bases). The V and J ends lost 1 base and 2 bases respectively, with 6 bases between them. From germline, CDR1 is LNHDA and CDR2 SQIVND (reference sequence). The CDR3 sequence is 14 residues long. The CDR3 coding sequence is TGTGCCAGTAGTATAGGACAGGGCAATCAGCCCCAGCATTTT. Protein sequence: CASSIGQGNQPQHF.

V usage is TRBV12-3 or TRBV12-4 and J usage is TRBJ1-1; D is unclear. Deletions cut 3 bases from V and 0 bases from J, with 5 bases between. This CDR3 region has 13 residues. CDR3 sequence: CASSFNLNTEAFF. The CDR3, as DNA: TGTGCCAGCAGTTTTAACTTGAACACTGAAGCTTTCTTT.

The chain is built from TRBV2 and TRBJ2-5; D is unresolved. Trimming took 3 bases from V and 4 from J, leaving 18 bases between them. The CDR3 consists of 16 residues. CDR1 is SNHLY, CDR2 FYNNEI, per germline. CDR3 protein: CASSDSRPGPGETQYF. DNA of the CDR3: TGTGCCAGCAGTGATTCGCGCCCCGGCCCGGGAGAGACCCAGTACTTC.

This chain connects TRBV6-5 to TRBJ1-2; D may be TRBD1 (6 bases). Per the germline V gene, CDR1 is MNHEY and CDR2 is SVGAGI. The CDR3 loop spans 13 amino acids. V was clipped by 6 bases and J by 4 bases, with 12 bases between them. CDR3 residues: CASRQGIGYGYTF. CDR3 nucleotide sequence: TGTGCCAGCAGACAGGGAATAGGCTATGGCTACACCTTC.

CDR3: CASSYLRDSGGYTF. DNA of the CDR3: TGTGCCAGCAGCTACCTCCGGGACAGTGGGGGCTACACCTTC. J is TRBJ1-2 and V is TRBV9; 7 bases fit TRBD1. V was pared by 4 bases and J by 8 bases, with 11 bases of the junction left unmatched. Germline V gene lookup returns CDR1 SGDLS and CDR2 YYNGEE. CDR3 length: 14 residues.